This T cell receptor (beta chain) appears in the sequencing data of a study of vaccination and CD4 T cells after COVID-19. As for the study in general: SARS-CoV-2, HCoV-NL63, HCoV-OC43 and HCoV-229E supplied the overlapping spike peptides used to stimulate cells. Some control cultures received a CEFX pool, which served as the positive control. Others received an HIV-1 Nef pool or no peptide.

Concerning this clonotype itself: The target antigen is unknown.

The study sequenced cultured CD4+ T cell DNA using the Oncomine TCR Beta short-read assay. TCRdb fed the PCR reads into MiXCR, producing one record per CDR3 protein. Of more than 15,000 distinct CDR3 sequences in the sample, over 50% were seen once. The CDR3 extends over 15 amino acids. J lost 1 base, V lost 8 bases, and 6 bases had no gene match. CDR1 is MNHNS, CDR2 SASEGT, per germline. The treatment was: approximately 9-day PBMC culture with coronavirus spike peptide pools or control peptides (ViraFEST assay). PBMC cultures, at 1.5 million to 2.5 million cells per well, received approximately 9.1 IU/ml IL-2 and about 11 ug/ml peptide pools.

The sequenced material came from CD4+ T cells from blood, cultured in vitro. The rearrangement uses TRBV6-1 and TRBJ2-1; 9 positions agree with TRBD1. The receptor was isolated from a human donor who had recovered from COVID-19. The CDR3 sequence: CASLPGTGSYNEQFF. In nucleotides, the CDR3 is TGTGCCAGCCTTCCCGGGACAGGGTCCTACAATGAGCAGTTCTTC.